The clone carrying this TCR beta chain was seen a single time. The target antigen is unknown. This sample is drawn from a study of cytomegalovirus exposure and HLA in healthy donors. Repertoires were generated with immunoSEQ multiplex PCR, while TCRdb's copy carries only in-frame clones and drops some. The table shows more than 250,000 clones, with about nine tenths occurring only once. V lost 6 bases and J lost 5; bases outside the gene matches: 4. The CDR3 has 13 amino acids. Germline V gives CDR1 MNHEY, CDR2 SMNVEV (reference sequence). The study drew the donors from its approximately 110-subject validation cohort, separate from the 666-subject first cohort. Study outcomes and limitations: The tendency of first-cohort TCR clusters to co-occur in the 90 to 150 validation repertoires emerged from a later analysis. Associated with cytomegalovirus, according to the listing, were 150 to 200 TCR beta chains. Diagnosis of cytomegalovirus status made by the classifier reportedly showed high specificity and sensitivity.

What was sequenced was PBMCs. V and J are TRBV27 and TRBJ2-7, with 10 positions matching TRBD1. This receptor was identified in a woman aged 18-29 years in good health and CMV-seronegative. The DNA of the CDR3 is TGTGCCAGCAGGGGGACAGGGGTAAACGAGCAGTACTTC. It specifies CASRGTGVNEQYF.